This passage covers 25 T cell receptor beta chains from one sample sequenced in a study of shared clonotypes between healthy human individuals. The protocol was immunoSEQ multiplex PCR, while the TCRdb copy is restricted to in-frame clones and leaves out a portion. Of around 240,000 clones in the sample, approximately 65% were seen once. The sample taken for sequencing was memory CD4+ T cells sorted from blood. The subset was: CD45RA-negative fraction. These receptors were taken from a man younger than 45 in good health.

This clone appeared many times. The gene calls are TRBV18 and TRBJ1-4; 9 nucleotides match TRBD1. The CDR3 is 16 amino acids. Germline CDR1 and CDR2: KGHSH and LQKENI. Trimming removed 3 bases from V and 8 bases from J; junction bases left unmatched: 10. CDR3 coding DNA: TGTGCCAGCTCACCGACAACTCGACAGGGGGGAGAAAAACTGTTTTTT. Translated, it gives CASSPTTRQGGEKLFF. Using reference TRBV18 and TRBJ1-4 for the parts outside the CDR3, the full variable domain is NAGVMQNPRHLVRRRGQEARLRCSPMKGHSHVYWYRQLPEEGLKFMVYLQKENIIDESGMPKERFSAEFPKEGPSILRIQQVVRGDSAAYFCASSPTTRQGGEKLFFGSGTQLSVL.

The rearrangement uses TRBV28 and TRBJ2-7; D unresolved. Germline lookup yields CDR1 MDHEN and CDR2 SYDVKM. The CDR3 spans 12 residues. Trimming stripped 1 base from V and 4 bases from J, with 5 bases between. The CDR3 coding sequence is TGTGCCAGCAGTTTATCACGATACGAGCAGTACTTC. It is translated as CASSLSRYEQYF.

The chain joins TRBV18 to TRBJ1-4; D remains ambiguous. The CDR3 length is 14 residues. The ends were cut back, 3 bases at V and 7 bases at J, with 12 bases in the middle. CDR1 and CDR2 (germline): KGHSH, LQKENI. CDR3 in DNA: TGTGCCAGCTCACCTCGGAGGGAGACTGAAAAACTGTTTTTT. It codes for CASSPRRETEKLFF.

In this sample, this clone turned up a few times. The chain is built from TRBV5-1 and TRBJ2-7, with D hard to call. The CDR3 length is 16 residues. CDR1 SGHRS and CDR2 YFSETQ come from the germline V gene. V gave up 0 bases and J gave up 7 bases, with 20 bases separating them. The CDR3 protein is CASSLATGTHGLEQYF. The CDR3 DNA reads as TGCGCCAGCAGCTTGGCCACTGGTACACATGGCTTAGAGCAGTACTTC.

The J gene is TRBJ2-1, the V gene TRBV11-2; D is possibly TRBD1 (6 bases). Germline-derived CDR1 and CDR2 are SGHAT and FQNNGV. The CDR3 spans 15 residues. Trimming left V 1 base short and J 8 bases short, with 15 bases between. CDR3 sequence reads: CASSLVGGLIDEQFF. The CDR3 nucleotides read TGTGCCAGCAGCTTAGTAGGGGGATTGATCGATGAGCAGTTCTTC. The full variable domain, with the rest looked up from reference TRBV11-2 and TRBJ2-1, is EAGVAQSPRYKIIEKRQSVAFWCNPISGHATLYWYQQILGQGPKLLIQFQNNGVVDDSQLPKDRFSAERLKGVDSTLKIQPAKLEDSAVYLCASSLVGGLIDEQFFGPGTRLTVL.

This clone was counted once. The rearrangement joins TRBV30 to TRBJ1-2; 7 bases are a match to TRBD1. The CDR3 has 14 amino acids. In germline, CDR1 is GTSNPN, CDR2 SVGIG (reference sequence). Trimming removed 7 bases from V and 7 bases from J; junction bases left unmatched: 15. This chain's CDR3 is CASEGGRVLGGYTF. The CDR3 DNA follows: TGTGCCTCCGAAGGGGGCCGGGTCCTCGGTGGCTACACCTTC.

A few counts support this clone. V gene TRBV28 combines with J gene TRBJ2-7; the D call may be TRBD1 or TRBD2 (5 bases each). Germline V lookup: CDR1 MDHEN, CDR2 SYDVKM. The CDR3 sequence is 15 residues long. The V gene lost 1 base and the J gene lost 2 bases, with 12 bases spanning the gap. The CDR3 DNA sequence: TGTGCCAGCAGTTTATCTGTAGGGGACCCCTACGAGCAGTACTTC. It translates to CASSLSVGDPYEQYF.

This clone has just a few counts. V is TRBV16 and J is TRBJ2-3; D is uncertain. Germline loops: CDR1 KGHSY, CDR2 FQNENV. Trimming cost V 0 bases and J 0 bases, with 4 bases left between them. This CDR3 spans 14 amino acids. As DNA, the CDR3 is TGTGCCAGCAGCCAATCCGATAGCACAGATACGCAGTATTTT. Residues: CASSQSDSTDTQYF.

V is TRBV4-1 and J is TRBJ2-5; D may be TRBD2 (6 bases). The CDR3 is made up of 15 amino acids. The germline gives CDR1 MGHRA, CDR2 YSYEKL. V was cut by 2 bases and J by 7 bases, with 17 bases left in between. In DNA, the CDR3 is TGCGCCAGCAGCCAATCCCCTAGCGACGGGGGGACCCAGTACTTC. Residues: CASSQSPSDGGTQYF.

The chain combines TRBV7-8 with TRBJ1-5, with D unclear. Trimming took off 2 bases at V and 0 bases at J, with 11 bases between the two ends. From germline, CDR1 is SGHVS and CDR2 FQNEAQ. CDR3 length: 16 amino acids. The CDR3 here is CASSLLTGLSNQPQHF. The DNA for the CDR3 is TGTGCCAGCAGCTTACTTACCGGGCTTAGCAATCAGCCCCAGCATTTT.

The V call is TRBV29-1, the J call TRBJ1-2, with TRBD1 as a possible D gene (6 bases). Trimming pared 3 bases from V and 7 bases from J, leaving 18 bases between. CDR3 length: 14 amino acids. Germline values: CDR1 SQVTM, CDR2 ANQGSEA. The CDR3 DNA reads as TGCAGCGTTGACGCTTATACAGGGTTCGGTGGCTACACCTTC. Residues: CSVDAYTGFGGYTF.

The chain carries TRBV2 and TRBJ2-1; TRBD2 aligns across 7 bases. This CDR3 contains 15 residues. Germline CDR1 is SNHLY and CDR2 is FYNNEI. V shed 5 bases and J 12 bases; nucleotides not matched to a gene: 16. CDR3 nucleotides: TGTGCCAGCAGTTTCCCGGGGAGGGCCCTCATGGGGCAGTTCTTC. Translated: CASSFPGRALMGQFF.

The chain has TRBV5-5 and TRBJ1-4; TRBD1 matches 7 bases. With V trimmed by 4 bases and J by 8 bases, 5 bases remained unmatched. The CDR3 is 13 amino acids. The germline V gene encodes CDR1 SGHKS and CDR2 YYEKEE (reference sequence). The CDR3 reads CASSSTGVEKLFF. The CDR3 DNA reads TGTGCCAGCAGCAGTACAGGGGTAGAAAAACTGTTTTTT.

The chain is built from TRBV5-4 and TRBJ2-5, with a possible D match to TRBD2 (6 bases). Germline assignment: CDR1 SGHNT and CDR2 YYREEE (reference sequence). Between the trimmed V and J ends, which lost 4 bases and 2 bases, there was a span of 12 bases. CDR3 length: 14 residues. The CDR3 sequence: CASSQGTLQETQYF. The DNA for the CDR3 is TGTGCCAGCAGCCAAGGGACTCTTCAAGAGACCCAGTACTTC.

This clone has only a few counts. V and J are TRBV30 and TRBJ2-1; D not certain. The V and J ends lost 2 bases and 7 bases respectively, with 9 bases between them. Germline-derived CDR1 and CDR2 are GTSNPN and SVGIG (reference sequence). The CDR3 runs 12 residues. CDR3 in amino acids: CAWSRVANEQFF. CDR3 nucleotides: TGTGCCTGGAGTAGAGTGGCGAATGAGCAGTTCTTC.

The CDR3 spells CASSLDRSQAFF. The DNA for the CDR3 is TGTGCCAGCAGTCTCGACCGATCCCAAGCTTTCTTT. V and J are TRBV28 and TRBJ1-1; D is unresolved. This CDR3 comprises 12 residues. Germline V gives CDR1 MDHEN, CDR2 SYDVKM. Deletions cut 5 bases from V and 9 bases from J, with 13 bases between.

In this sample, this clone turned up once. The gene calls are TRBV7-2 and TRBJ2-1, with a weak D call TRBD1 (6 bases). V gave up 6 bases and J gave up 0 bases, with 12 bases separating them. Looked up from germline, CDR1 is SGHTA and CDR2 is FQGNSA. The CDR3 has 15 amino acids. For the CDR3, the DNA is TGTGCCAGCAGTGGACAGTTAAGCTCCTACAATGAGCAGTTCTTC. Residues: CASSGQLSSYNEQFF.

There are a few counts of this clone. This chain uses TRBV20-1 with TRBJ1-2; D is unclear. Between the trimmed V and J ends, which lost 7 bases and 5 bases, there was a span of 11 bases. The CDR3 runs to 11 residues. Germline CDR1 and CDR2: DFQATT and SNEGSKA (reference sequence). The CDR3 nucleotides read TGCAGTGAAACCGACTTATATGGCTACACCTTC. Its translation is CSETDLYGYTF.

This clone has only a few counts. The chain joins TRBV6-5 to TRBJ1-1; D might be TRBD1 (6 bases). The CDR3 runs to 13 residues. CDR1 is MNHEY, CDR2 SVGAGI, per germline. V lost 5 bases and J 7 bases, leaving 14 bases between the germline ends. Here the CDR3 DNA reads TGTGCCAGCAGTCTGGCCCCGACAGGTGAAGCTTTCTTT. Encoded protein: CASSLAPTGEAFF.

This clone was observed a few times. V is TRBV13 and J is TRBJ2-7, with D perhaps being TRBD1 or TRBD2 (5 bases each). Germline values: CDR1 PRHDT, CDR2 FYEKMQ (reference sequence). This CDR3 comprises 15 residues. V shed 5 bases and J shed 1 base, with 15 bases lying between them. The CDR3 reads CASSGTGPGSYEQYF. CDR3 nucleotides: TGTGCCAGCAGCGGGACGGGCCCTGGGTCCTACGAGCAGTACTTC. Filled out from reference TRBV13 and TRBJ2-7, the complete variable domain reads AAGVIQSPRHLIKEKRETATLKCYPIPRHDTVYWYQQGPGQDPQFLISFYEKMQSDKGSIPDRFSAQQFSDYHSELNMSSLELGDSALYFCASSGTGPGSYEQYFGPGTRLTVT.

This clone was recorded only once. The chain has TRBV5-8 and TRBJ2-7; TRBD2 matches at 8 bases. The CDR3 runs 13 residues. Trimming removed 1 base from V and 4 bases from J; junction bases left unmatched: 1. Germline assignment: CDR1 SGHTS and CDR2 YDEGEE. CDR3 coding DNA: TGTGCCAGCAGCTTGTCTAGCGGGTACGAGCAGTACTTC. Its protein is CASSLSSGYEQYF.

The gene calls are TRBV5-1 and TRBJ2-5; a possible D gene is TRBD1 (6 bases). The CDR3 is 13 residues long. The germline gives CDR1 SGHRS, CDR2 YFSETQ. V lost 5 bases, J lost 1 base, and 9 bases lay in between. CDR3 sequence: CASSGQPQETQYF. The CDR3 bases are TGCGCCAGCAGTGGACAGCCCCAAGAGACCCAGTACTTC.

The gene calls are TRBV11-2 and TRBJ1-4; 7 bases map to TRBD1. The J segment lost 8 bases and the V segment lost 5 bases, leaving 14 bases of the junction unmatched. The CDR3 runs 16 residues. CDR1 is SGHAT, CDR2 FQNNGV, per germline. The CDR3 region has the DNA TGTGCCAGCAGCGGACCGGGACAGCTGGGACCCGAAAAACTGTTTTTT. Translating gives CASSGPGQLGPEKLFF.

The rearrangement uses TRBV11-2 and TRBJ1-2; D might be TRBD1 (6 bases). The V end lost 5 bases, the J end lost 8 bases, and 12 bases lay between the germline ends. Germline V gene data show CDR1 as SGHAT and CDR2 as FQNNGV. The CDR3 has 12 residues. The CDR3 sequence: CASSINTGGYTF. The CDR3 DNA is TGTGCCAGCAGCATTAATACAGGGGGCTACACCTTC.

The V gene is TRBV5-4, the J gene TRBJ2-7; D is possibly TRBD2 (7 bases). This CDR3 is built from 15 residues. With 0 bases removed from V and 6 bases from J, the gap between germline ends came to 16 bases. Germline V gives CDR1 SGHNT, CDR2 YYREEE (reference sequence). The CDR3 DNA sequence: TGTGCCAGCAGCTTGGATGCTAGCGGAGGGGGCGAGCAGTACTTC. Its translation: CASSLDASGGGEQYF.